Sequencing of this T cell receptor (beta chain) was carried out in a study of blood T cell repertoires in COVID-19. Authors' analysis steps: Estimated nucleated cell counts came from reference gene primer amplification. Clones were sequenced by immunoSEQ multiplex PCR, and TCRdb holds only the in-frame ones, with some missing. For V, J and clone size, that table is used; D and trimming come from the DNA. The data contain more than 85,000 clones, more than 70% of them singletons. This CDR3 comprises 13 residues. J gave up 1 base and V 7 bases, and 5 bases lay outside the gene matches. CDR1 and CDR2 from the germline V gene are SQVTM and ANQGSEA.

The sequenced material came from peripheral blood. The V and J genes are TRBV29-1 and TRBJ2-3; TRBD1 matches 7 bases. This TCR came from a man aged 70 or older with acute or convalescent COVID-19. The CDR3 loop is CSGRTGGTDTQYF. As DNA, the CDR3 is TGCAGCGGCCGGACAGGCGGCACAGATACGCAGTATTTT.